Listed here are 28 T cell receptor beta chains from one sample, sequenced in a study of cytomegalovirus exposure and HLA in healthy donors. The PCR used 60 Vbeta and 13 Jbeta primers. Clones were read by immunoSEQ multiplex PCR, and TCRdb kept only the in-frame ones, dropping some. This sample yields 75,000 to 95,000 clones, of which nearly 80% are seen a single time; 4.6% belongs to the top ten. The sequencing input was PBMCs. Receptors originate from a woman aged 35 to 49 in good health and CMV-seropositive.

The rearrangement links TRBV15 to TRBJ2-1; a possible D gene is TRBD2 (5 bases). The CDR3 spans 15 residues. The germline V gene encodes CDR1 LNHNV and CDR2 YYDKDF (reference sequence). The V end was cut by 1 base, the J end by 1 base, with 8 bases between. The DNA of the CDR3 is TGTGCCACCAGCAGAGCGTCGGGGTCCTACAATGAGCAGTTCTTC. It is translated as CATSRASGSYNEQFF.

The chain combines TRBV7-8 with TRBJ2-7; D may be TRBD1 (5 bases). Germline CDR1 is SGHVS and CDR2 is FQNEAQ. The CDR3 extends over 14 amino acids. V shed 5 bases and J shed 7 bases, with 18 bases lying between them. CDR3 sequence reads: CASSPVQGKVEQYF. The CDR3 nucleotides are TGTGCCAGCAGCCCGGTGCAGGGAAAGGTAGAGCAGTACTTC.

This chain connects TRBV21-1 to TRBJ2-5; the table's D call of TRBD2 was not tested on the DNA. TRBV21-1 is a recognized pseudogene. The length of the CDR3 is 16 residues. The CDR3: CASSPSSGRVLETQYF. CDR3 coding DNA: TGTGCCAGCAGCCCCTCTAGCGGGAGGGTGTTGGAGACCCAGTACTTC.

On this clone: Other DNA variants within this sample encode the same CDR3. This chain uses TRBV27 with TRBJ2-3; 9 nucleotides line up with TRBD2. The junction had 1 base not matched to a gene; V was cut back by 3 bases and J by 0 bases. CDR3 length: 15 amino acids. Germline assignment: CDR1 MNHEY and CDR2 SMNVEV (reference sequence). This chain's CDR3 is CASSLTSGSTDTQYF. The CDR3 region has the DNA TGTGCCAGCAGTTTGACTAGCGGTAGCACAGATACGCAGTATTTT.

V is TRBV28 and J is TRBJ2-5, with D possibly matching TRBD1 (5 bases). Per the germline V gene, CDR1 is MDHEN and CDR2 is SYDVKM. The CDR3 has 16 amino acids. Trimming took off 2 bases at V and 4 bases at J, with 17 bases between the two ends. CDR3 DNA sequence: TGTGCCAGCAGTTTACGGAAGGGGCCGCGCGCAGAGACCCAGTACTTC. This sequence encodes CASSLRKGPRAETQYF.

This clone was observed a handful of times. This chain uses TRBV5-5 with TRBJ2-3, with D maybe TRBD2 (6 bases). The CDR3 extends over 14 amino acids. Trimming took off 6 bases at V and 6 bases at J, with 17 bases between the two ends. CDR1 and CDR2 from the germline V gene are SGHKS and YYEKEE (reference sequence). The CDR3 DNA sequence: TGTGCCAGCACCCGGGACTTCCGTGCGGATACGCAGTATTTT. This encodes CASTRDFRADTQYF.

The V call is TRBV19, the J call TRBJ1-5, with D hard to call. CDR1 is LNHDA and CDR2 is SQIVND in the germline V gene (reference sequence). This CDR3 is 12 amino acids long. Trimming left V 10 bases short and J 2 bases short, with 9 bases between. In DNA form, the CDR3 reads TGTGCCACCGGAAGCGGCAATCAGCCCCAGCATTTT. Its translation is CATGSGNQPQHF.

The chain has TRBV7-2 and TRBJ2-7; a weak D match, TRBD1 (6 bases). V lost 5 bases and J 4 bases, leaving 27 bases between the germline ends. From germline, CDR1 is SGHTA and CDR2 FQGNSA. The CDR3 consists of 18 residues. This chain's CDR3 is CASSHIFADRQDLYEQYF. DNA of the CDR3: TGTGCCAGCAGCCACATTTTTGCCGACAGGCAGGATCTTTACGAGCAGTACTTC.

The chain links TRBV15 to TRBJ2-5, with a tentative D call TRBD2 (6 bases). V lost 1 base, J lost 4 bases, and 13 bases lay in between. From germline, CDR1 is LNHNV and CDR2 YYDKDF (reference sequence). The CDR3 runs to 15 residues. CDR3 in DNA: TGTGCCACCAGCAGAGTCGGAGGGGCCTTAGAGACCCAGTACTTC. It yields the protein CATSRVGGALETQYF.

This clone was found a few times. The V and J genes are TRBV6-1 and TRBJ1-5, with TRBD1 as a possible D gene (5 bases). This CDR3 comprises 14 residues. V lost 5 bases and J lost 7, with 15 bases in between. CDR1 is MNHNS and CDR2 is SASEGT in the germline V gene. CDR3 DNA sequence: TGTGCCAGCAGTTCATACAGGTCCGGGCAGCCCCAGCATTTT. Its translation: CASSSYRSGQPQHF.

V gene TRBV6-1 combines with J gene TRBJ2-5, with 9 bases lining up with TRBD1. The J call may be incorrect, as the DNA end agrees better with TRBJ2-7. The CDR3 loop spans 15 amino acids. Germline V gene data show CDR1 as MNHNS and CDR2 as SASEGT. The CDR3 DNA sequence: TGTGCCAGCAAGAGACAGGGGGACAGCTCCTACGAGCAGTACTTC. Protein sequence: CASKRQGDSSYEQYF.

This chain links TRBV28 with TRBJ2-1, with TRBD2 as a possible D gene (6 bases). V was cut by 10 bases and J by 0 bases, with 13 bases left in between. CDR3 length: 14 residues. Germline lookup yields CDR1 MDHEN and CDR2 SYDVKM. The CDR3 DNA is TGTGCCACCGAAAGCGGGTCCTCCTACAATGAGCAGTTCTTC. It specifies CATESGSSYNEQFF.

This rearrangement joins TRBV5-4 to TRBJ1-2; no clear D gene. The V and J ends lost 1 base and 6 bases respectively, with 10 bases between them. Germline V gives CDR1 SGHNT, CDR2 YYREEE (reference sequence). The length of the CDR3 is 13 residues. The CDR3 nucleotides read TGTGCCAGCAGCTTGTCGGAGGCGCATGGCTACACCTTC. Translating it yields CASSLSEAHGYTF.

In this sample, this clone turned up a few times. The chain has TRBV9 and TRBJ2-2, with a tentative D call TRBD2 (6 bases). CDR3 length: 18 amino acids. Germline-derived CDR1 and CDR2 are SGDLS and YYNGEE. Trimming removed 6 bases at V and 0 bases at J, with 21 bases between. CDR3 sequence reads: CASTKAGTATPNTGELFF. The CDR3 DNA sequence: TGTGCCAGCACCAAGGCGGGGACCGCTACTCCGAACACCGGGGAGCTGTTTTTT.

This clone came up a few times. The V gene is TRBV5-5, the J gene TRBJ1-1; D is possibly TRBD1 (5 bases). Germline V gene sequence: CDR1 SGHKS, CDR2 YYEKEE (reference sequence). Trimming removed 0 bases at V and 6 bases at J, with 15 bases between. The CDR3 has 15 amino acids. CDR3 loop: CASSLVSSGGAEAFF. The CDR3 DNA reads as TGTGCCAGCAGCTTGGTTAGTTCCGGGGGAGCTGAAGCTTTCTTT.

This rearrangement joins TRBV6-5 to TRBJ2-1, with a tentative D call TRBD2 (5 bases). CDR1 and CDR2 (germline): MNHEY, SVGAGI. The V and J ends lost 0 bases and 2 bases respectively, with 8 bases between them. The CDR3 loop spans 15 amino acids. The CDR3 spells CASSYSPEAYNEQFF. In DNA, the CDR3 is TGTGCCAGCAGTTACTCCCCGGAGGCCTACAATGAGCAGTTCTTC.

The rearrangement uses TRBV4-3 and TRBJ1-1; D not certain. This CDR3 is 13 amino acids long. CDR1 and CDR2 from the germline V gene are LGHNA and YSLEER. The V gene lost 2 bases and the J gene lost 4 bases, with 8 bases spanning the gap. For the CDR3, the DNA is TGCGCCAGCAGCCAATTCACTTCCACTGAAGCTTTCTTT. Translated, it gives CASSQFTSTEAFF.

Here the CDR3 reads CASSDWQGNQPQHF. In nucleotides, the CDR3 is TGTGCCAGCAGTGATTGGCAGGGCAATCAGCCCCAGCATTTT. The chain carries TRBV2 and TRBJ1-5, with D unresolved. The germline CDR1 and CDR2 sequences are SNHLY and FYNNEI. The CDR3 runs 14 residues. V lost 3 bases to trimming and J lost 2 bases, with 8 bases between them.

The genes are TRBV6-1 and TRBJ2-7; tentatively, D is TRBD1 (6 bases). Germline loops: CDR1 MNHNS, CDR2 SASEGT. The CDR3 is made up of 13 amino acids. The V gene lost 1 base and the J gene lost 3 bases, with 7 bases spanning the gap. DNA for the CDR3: TGTGCCAGCAGTGAAGTACAGGGCTACGAGCAGTACTTC. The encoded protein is CASSEVQGYEQYF.

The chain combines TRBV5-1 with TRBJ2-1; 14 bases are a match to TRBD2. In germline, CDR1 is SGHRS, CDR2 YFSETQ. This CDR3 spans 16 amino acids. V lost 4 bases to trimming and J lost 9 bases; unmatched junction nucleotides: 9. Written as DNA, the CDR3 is TGCGCCAGCAGCGCGGGGGGACTAGCGGGAGCAAGTGAGCAGTTCTTC. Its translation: CASSAGGLAGASEQFF.

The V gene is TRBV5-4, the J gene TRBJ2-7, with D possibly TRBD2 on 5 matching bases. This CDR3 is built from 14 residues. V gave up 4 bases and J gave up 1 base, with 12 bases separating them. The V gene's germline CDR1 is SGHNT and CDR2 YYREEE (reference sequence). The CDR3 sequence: CASSRASGSYEQYF. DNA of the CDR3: TGTGCCAGCAGCCGAGCGAGCGGATCCTACGAGCAGTACTTC.

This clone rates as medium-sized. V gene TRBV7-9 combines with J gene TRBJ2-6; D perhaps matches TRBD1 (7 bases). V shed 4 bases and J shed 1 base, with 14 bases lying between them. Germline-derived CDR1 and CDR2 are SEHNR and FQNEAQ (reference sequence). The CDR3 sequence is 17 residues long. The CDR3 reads CASSSRDSQSGANVLTF. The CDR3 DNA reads TGTGCCAGCAGCTCGCGGGACAGCCAGTCTGGGGCCAACGTCCTGACTTTC.

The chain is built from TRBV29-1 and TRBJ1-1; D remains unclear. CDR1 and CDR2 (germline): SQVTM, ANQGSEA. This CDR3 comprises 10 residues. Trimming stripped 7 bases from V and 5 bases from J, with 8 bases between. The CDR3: CSAWETEAFF. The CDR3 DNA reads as TGCAGCGCCTGGGAGACTGAAGCTTTCTTT.

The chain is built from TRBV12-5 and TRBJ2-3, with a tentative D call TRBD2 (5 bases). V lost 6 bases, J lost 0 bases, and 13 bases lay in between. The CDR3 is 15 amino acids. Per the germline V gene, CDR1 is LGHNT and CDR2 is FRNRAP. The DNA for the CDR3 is TGTGCTAGTGGCAACAGCGGAGCTAGCACAGATACGCAGTATTTT. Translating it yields CASGNSGASTDTQYF.

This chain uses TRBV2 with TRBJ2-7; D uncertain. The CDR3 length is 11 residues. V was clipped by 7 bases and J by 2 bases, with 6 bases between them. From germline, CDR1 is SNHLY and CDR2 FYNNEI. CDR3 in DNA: TGTGCCAGCATGGGCGCCTACGAGCAGTACTTC. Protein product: CASMGAYEQYF.

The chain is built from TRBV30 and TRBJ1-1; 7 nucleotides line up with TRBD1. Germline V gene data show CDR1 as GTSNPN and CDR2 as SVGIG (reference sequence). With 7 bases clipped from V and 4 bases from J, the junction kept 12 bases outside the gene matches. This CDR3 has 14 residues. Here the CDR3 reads CASDSTGIGTEAFF. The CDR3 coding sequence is TGTGCCTCGGACTCGACAGGGATCGGCACTGAAGCTTTCTTT.

The CDR3 DNA reads TGTGCCAGCAGTTTGCTCGGGGAGACCCAGTACTTC. Translating it yields CASSLLGETQYF. V and J are TRBV27 and TRBJ2-5; no clear D. From germline, CDR1 is MNHEY and CDR2 SMNVEV (reference sequence). V was clipped by 3 bases and J by 5 bases, with 7 bases between them. This CDR3 is built from 12 residues.

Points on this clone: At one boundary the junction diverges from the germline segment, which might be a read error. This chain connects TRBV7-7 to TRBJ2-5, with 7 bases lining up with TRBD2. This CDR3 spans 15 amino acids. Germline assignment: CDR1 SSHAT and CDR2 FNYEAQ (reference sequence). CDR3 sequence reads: CASSLASGGDETQYF. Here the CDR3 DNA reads TGTGCTAGCAGCTTAGCATCGGGAGGAGACGAGACCCAGTACTTC.